This T cell receptor beta chain was captured in a study of blood T cell repertoires in COVID-19. On the study more broadly: PBMCs, B-cell-depleted T cells, or T cells provided the cDNA or gDNA that made up the material.

In the study's own analysis: Amplification of reference gene primers was used by the study to estimate nucleated cell counts. Profiling relied on immunoSEQ multiplex PCR, and the TCRdb table lists in-frame clones only, not all of them. V and J calls plus clone size are reproduced from that table; the DNA served to infer D and trimming. The sample contains 85,000 to 120,000 clones, nearly 90% of which appear only once. Germline CDR1 reads SNHLY; CDR2 reads FYNNEI. V was shortened by 6 bases and J by 6 bases, with 12 bases between the two germline ends. CDR3 length: 12 amino acids. The origin of this receptor is a man aged 45 to 65 with active COVID-19. Sequencing was carried out using peripheral blood. This chain uses TRBV2 with TRBJ2-7, with D possibly matching TRBD1 (6 bases). The CDR3 loop is CASSPRGSEQYF. As DNA, the CDR3 is TGTGCCAGCAGCCCCAGGGGTAGCGAGCAGTACTTC.